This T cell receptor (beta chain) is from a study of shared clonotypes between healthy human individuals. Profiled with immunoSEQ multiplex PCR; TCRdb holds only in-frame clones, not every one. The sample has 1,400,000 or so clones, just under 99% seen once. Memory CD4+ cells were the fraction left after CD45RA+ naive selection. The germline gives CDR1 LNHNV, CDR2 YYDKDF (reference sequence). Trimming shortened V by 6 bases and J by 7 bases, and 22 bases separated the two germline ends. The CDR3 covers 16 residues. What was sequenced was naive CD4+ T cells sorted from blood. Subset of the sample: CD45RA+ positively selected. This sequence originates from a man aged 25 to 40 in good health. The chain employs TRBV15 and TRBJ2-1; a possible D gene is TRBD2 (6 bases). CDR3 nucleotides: TGTGCCACCAGTAACCACCTTGGCGGGACCAGGAATGAGCAGTTCTTC. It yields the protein CATSNHLGGTRNEQFF.